Below, one T cell receptor beta chain is given with its context. The data stem from a study of T cell responses to AZD1222 COVID-19 vaccine. Germline assignment: CDR1 SGDLS and CDR2 YYNGEE. The CDR3 spans 14 residues. V was trimmed by 0 bases and J by 0 bases, leaving 6 bases between them. Clones were sequenced by immunoSEQ multiplex PCR, and TCRdb holds only the in-frame ones, with some missing. The repertoire includes 50,000 to 70,000 clones, around 85% of them detected once, and approximately 19% sits in the top ten. The starting material was peripheral blood, obtained on day 0 of MenACWY control vaccination. The chain uses TRBV9 and TRBJ1-1; no reliable D call. This TCR was sampled from an adult in good health. The CDR3 loop reads CASSVDVMNTEAFF. CDR3 sequence (DNA): TGTGCCAGCAGCGTAGACGTGATGAACACTGAAGCTTTCTTT.